A selection of T cell receptor beta chains follows, all from one sample in a study of identifying expanded T cells in peripheral blood. Sequenced by immunoSEQ multiplex PCR; TCRdb stores in-frame clones only, minus some. The sample contains approximately 120,000 clones, approximately 80% of which appear only once. The sequenced sample consisted of blood. Receptors originate from a person aged 18 to 75 in good health. Each CDR3 is given with its conserved first and last residue. Each record gives: J gene, V gene, clone size, D gene, CDR3 protein, CDR3 DNA. The D gene is left open where the match is weak. Rows give clone size only sometimes, using once, few, many, or a class for an expanded clone.

J: TRBJ1-3
V: TRBV9
size: .
D: .
CDR3: CASSATGSGNTIYF
DNA: TGTGCCAGCAGCGCCACAGGATCTGGAAACACCATATATTTT

J: TRBJ1-4
V: TRBV25-1
size: .
D: .
CDR3: CASSDGPSTNEKLFF
DNA: TGTGCCAGCAGTGATGGGCCATCAACTAATGAAAAACTGTTTTTT

J: TRBJ1-2
V: TRBV5-6
size: .
D: .
CDR3: CASSLGQERYTF
DNA: TGTGCCAGCAGCTTGGGACAGGAGCGCTACACCTTC

J: TRBJ2-3
V: TRBV5-1
size: .
D: .
CDR3: CASRFFGDTQYF
DNA: TGCGCCAGCAGATTTTTTGGAGATACGCAGTATTTT

J: TRBJ2-1
V: TRBV9
size: .
D: TRBD2
CDR3: CASSPDSGLGVNEQFF
DNA: TGTGCCAGCAGCCCGGATTCGGGACTAGGAGTCAATGAGCAGTTCTTC

J: TRBJ2-7
V: TRBV10-3
size: many
D: TRBD2
CDR3: CASREGSYEQYF
DNA: TGTGCCAGTCGGGAGGGGTCCTACGAGCAGTACTTC

J: TRBJ2-7
V: TRBV27
size: .
D: .
CDR3: CASSQGSEQYF
DNA: TGTGCCAGCAGTCAGGGGAGCGAGCAGTACTTC

J: TRBJ1-6
V: TRBV19
size: .
D: .
CDR3: CASSPGLLSPLHF
DNA: TGTGCCAGCAGTCCCGGATTGCTTTCACCCCTCCACTTT

J: TRBJ1-1
V: TRBV5-1
size: .
D: .
CDR3: CASSPGPGVTEAFF
DNA: TGCGCCAGCAGCCCGGGACCCGGAGTAACTGAAGCTTTCTTT

J: TRBJ1-2
V: TRBV6-5
size: .
D: .
CDR3: CASIQGAGSNYGYTF
DNA: TGTGCCAGCATCCAGGGTGCAGGAAGTAACTATGGCTACACCTTC

J: TRBJ1-3
V: TRBV10-3
size: .
D: TRBD1
CDR3: CAIRGTDSGNTIYF
DNA: TGTGCCATCAGAGGGACAGACAGTGGAAACACCATATATTTT

J: TRBJ2-3
V: TRBV29-1
size: .
D: TRBD2
CDR3: CSVLLHHTGGPLSTDTQYF
DNA: TGCAGCGTCCTTTTACATCATACGGGGGGGCCGCTCAGCACAGATACGCAGTATTTT

J: TRBJ1-1
V: TRBV25-1
size: .
D: .
CDR3: CASSAGTVNTEAFF
DNA: TGTGCCAGCAGCGCCGGGACCGTGAACACTGAAGCTTTCTTT

J: TRBJ2-7
V: TRBV7-2
size: .
D: .
CDR3: CASSLAIEQYF
DNA: TGTGCCAGCAGCTTAGCCATCGAGCAGTACTTC

J: TRBJ2-2
V: TRBV30
size: .
D: .
CDR3: CAWSVYGELFF
DNA: TGTGCCTGGAGTGTCTACGGGGAGCTGTTTTTT

J: TRBJ1-1
V: TRBV5-5
size: .
D: .
CDR3: CASSLAPGLGTEAFF
DNA: TGTGCCAGCAGCTTGGCGCCAGGGTTAGGCACTGAAGCTTTCTTT

J: TRBJ1-6
V: TRBV2
size: .
D: .
CDR3: CASGPRSNSPLHF
DNA: TGTGCCAGCGGTCCAAGGTCTAATTCACCCCTCCACTTT

J: TRBJ2-7
V: TRBV7-8
size: .
D: .
CDR3: CASSLGGESSSYEQYF
DNA: TGTGCCAGCAGCTTAGGAGGCGAGTCGAGTTCCTACGAGCAGTACTTC

J: TRBJ2-3
V: TRBV4-3
size: .
D: TRBD1
CDR3: CASSRYSATGNMGDTQYF
DNA: TGCGCCAGCAGCCGATACTCCGCGACAGGGAATATGGGGGATACGCAGTATTTT

J: TRBJ1-1
V: TRBV6-5
size: .
D: TRBD1
CDR3: CASSLLTGTEAFF
DNA: TGTGCCAGCAGTTTGCTGACAGGGACTGAAGCTTTCTTT

J: TRBJ1-2
V: TRBV15
size: .
D: .
CDR3: CATSRAADSYGYTF
DNA: TGTGCCACCAGCAGAGCGGCAGATTCCTATGGCTACACCTTC

J: TRBJ2-7
V: TRBV18
size: .
D: .
CDR3: CASSPSLLYEQYF
DNA: TGTGCCAGCTCACCCTCTCTACTCTACGAGCAGTACTTC